The T cell receptor beta chain described here comes from a study of early T cells in non-severe SARS-CoV-2 infection. For the study at large: Sequenced material consisted of bulk RNA (from unsorted whole blood), and chains were unpaired.

On this clonotype: The antigen remains unidentified.

Germline CDR1 and CDR2: MDHEN and SYDVKM. Trimming shortened V by 5 bases and J by 4 bases, and 12 bases separated the two germline ends. The CDR3 loop spans 15 amino acids. TCRdb re-called the 5' RACE reads with MiXCR, one entry per CDR3 protein. The sample has around 63,000 distinct CDR3 sequences; approximately 6.1% are singletons. Study-level findings and limits: Database matching using VDJdb favored anti-spike CD8 responses, with private and CD4 specificities left missing.

V is TRBV28 and J is TRBJ1-6, with TRBD1 as a possible D gene (6 bases). The material was whole blood, obtained at baseline. The TCR sequence derives from an adult who was a healthcare worker with PCR-confirmed SARS-CoV-2 infection or an uninfected control (not recorded which). CDR3 coding DNA: TGTGCCAGCAGTCGGACAGAGCTTTATAATTCACCCCTCCACTTT. Translation gives CASSRTELYNSPLHF.